The rows below give T cell receptor beta chains drawn from one sample of a study of T cells in Graves' hyperthyroidism and ophthalmopathy. One entry per CDR3 protein, called by TCRdb with MiXCR from the multiplex PCR reads. The sample lists around 580,000 distinct CDR3 sequences; approximately 15% were seen once. Sequencing used blood. These receptor sequences come from a woman younger than 30 with Graves' hyperthyroidism. Both conserved end residues are part of each CDR3. Each record gives: J gene, clone size, D gene, V gene, CDR3 DNA, CDR3 protein. The D gene is left open where the match is weak. A clone size is listed for some rows: how often the clone was seen (once, few, many), or a class if it is expanded.

TRBJ2-1 many . TRBV20-1 TGCAGTGCTAGTAAGGGGGGGCTCTCCGGTGAGCAGTTCTTC CSASKGGLSGEQFF
TRBJ1-1 many . TRBV7-2 TGTGCCAGCAGCTTCAAGGGTTGGGGTGAAGCTTTCTTT CASSFKGWGEAFF
TRBJ2-6 once TRBD1 TRBV19 TGTGCCAGTAGTCCCCCCTCCAGAGACAGGGCCAGCTCTGGGGCCAACGTCCTGACTTTC CASSPPSRDRASSGANVLTF
TRBJ1-3 . . TRBV12-3/TRBV12-4 TGTGCCAGCAGTCCGTCTGGGGCGTCTGGAAACACCATATATTTT CASSPSGASGNTIYF
TRBJ2-2 . . TRBV10-1 TGCGCCAGCAGTGAGTCGTACGGGGAGCTGTTTTTT CASSESYGELFF
TRBJ2-7 few TRBD2 TRBV20-1 TGCAGTGCTAGAGATTCGCGGGAGGGCTCCTACGAGCAGTACTTC CSARDSREGSYEQYF
TRBJ1-5 many TRBD1 TRBV20-1 TGCAGTGCTAGAGGGGAGACAGGGGATTTAGGTCAGCCCCAGCATTTT CSARGETGDLGQPQHF
TRBJ2-1 many TRBD2 TRBV20-1 TGCAGTGCTAGAGACCCCCGGCGGGGGGAGTACAATGAGCAGTTCTTC CSARDPRRGEYNEQFF
TRBJ1-2 . TRBD1 TRBV5-4 TGTGCCAGCAGCCTCCTTGACAGGGCCTATGGCTACACCTTC CASSLLDRAYGYTF
TRBJ2-7 . TRBD2 TRBV3-1 TGTGCCAGCAGCCCGTTAGGGACTAGCGGGAGTCCATACGAGCAGTACTTC CASSPLGTSGSPYEQYF
TRBJ2-4 . . TRBV30 TGTGCCTGGAGCCCCCCCCCTCCCTTAAAAGCCAAAAACATTCAGTACTTC CAWSPPPPLKAKNIQYF
TRBJ2-1 many . TRBV28 TGTGCCAGCCGCTCCTACAATGAGCAGTTCTTC CASRSYNEQFF
TRBJ2-4 many . TRBV20-1 TGCAGTGCTAGGGCGGACGGGACAGCCAAAAACATTCAGTACTTC CSARADGTAKNIQYF
TRBJ2-4 . . TRBV14 TGTGCCAGCAGCCAGACTCCGGGTCTAGCCAAAAACATTCAGTACTTC CASSQTPGLAKNIQYF
TRBJ2-3 . . TRBV14 TGTGCCAGCAGCCAGGATCGCGGGACTAGCACAGATACGCAGTATTTT CASSQDRGTSTDTQYF
TRBJ2-6 . . TRBV7-7 TGTGCTAGCAGCGAAAAGGGGACCCGGGCCAACGTCCTGACTTTC CASSEKGTRANVLTF
TRBJ1-5 . . TRBV6-1 TGTGCCAGCAGTGTAGTGAGGCGGAACTATAGCAATCAGCCCCAGCATTTT CASSVVRRNYSNQPQHF
TRBJ2-3 few TRBD1 TRBV10-3 TGTGCCATCAGTGACGACAGGGGGGGCACAGATACGCAGTATTTT CAISDDRGGTDTQYF
TRBJ2-1 . . TRBV4-3 TGCGCCAGCAGCCAAGAATGGCTAGCTCCTCGGTATCAGCAGTTCTTC CASSQEWLAPRYQQFF
TRBJ1-3 few . TRBV11-3 TGTGCCAGCAGCGACCGCCGGCAAAACACCATATATTTT CASSDRRQNTIYF
TRBJ2-3 . TRBD2 TRBV30 TGTGCCTGGAGTGAGGGACTAGCGGCCACAGATGCGCAGTATTTT CAWSEGLAATDAQYF
TRBJ2-1 many TRBD2 TRBV12-3/TRBV12-4 TGTGCCAGCAGCCCGAATAGCGGGAGGGCTTATGGTGAGCAGTTCTTC CASSPNSGRAYGEQFF
TRBJ2-7 . TRBD2 TRBV19 TGTGCCAGTAGTGGCGGTAGCGGGAGTATGTACGAGCAGTACTTC CASSGGSGSMYEQYF
TRBJ2-1 . TRBD2 TRBV27 TGTGCCAGCAGTTCGTTTCTAGCGGGGAGCTCCTACAATGAGCAGTTCTTC CASSSFLAGSSYNEQFF
TRBJ2-7 few . TRBV7-8 TGTGCCAGCAGCTTAGAGCCCGCCAACCTCTACTACGAGCAGTACTTC CASSLEPANLYYEQYF
TRBJ2-1 . . TRBV5-1 TGCGCCAGCAGCTTGGTCGCGGGGACCCACAATGAGCAGTTCTTC CASSLVAGTHNEQFF
TRBJ1-1 many TRBD1 TRBV3-1 TGTGCCAGCAGCCTAGACAGGGCAGGGACTGAAGCTTTCTTT CASSLDRAGTEAFF
TRBJ2-2 . . TRBV7-2 TGTGCCAGCAGCGGGGGGACGCTGGGAGGGCTGTTTTTT CASSGGTLGGLFF
TRBJ2-5 . TRBD2 TRBV7-8 TGTGCCAGCAGCTTATCTCCCCGGGGGGGAGAGACCCAGTACTTC CASSLSPRGGETQYF